The 26 T cell receptor beta chains reported below all come from one sample, sequenced in a study of neoadjuvant anti-PD-1 for oral cavity cancer. Sample time point: after neoadjuvant nivolumab, at surgical resection. TCRdb's copy holds only in-frame clones and misses some; the assay was immunoSEQ multiplex PCR. The data hold about 9,400 clones, with roughly 57% observed a single time. Sequencing was performed on PBMCs, taken after nivolumab (anti-PD-1) treatment. These receptors came from a person aged 35-79 years with oral cavity squamous cell carcinoma.

The rearrangement links TRBV7-2 to TRBJ1-1; D gene ambiguous. Germline lookup yields CDR1 SGHTA and CDR2 FQGNSA. Trimming cost V 5 bases and J 0 bases, with 7 bases left between them. This CDR3 spans 13 amino acids. CDR3: CASSLSMNTEAFF. CDR3 nucleotide sequence: TGTGCCAGCAGCCTGAGTATGAACACTGAAGCTTTCTTT.

The chain employs TRBV6-5 and TRBJ2-2; D possibly corresponds to TRBD2 (5 bases). Germline V gene data show CDR1 as MNHEY and CDR2 as SVGAGI. This CDR3 comprises 16 residues. The V end lost 0 bases, the J end lost 5 bases, and 13 bases lay between the germline ends. As DNA, the CDR3 is TGTGCCAGCAGTTACTCGAGGCTGTCGGGGACCGGGGAGCTGTTTTTT. Protein product: CASSYSRLSGTGELFF.

The chain carries TRBV4-1 and TRBJ2-1; 14 bases line up with TRBD2. Germline V CDR1 and CDR2: MGHRA, YSYEKL. The CDR3 is made up of 18 amino acids. J lost 8 bases, V lost 1 base, and 10 bases had no gene match. The CDR3, as DNA: TGCGCCAGCAGCCAAGGCCGCGGGACTAGCGGGGGTTCATATGAGCAGTTCTTC. Its translation is CASSQGRGTSGGSYEQFF.

The chain links TRBV9 to TRBJ1-2, with 7 bases that match TRBD1. The CDR3 runs to 16 residues. After removal of 0 bases from V and 5 bases from J, the junction contained 10 bases not matched to a gene. Germline-derived CDR1 and CDR2 are SGDLS and YYNGEE. CDR3 residues: CASSVEDGTENYGYTF. The CDR3 DNA is TGTGCCAGCAGCGTAGAGGACGGGACAGAGAATTATGGCTACACCTTC.

V gene TRBV6-6 combines with J gene TRBJ1-6; 10 nucleotides match TRBD1. Germline V gene data show CDR1 as MNHNY and CDR2 as SVGAGI (reference sequence). The CDR3 totals 15 residues. J lost 10 bases, V lost 2 bases, and 5 bases had no gene match. The CDR3 DNA reads as TGTGCCAGCAGTTACCAGGGACAGGGGAACTCACCCCTCCACTTT. Amino acids: CASSYQGQGNSPLHF.

This clone came up a few times. The chain combines TRBV19 with TRBJ1-1; the match to TRBD1 covers 8 bases. CDR1 is LNHDA and CDR2 is SQIVND in the germline V gene (reference sequence). Unmatched junction bases numbered 13, after V lost 8 bases and J lost 5 bases. CDR3 size: 15 residues. The CDR3 DNA follows: TGTGCCAGTCGCAACCCGCAGGGGGCGCGGACTGAAGCTTTCTTT. Protein sequence: CASRNPQGARTEAFF.

V gene TRBV6-1 combines with J gene TRBJ2-7, with D hard to call. The CDR3 consists of 13 residues. Trimming took 8 bases from V and 0 from J, leaving 11 bases between them. Per the germline V gene, CDR1 is MNHNS and CDR2 is SASEGT. Here the CDR3 reads CASRHGYSYEQYF. Here the CDR3 DNA reads TGTGCCAGCCGGCACGGCTACTCCTACGAGCAGTACTTC.

This clone has just one count. The V and J genes are TRBV7-9 and TRBJ1-5; tentatively, D is TRBD1 (5 bases). Between the trimmed V and J ends, which lost 5 bases and 5 bases, there was a span of 13 bases. The CDR3 is 14 amino acids. Germline V gives CDR1 SEHNR, CDR2 FQNEAQ (reference sequence). CDR3 sequence: CASSDGGVYQPQHF. CDR3 sequence (DNA): TGTGCCAGCAGCGACGGGGGGGTTTATCAGCCCCAGCATTTT. Combining the CDR3 with reference TRBV7-9 and TRBJ1-5 gives the whole variable domain DTGVSQNPRHKITKRGQNVTFRCDPISEHNRLYWYRQTLGQGPEFLTYFQNEAQLEKSRLLSDRFSAERPKGSFSTLEIQRTEQGDSAMYLCASSDGGVYQPQHFGDGTRLSIL.

V is TRBV18 and J is TRBJ2-5, with D perhaps TRBD1 or TRBD2 (5 bases each). The CDR3 sequence is 15 residues long. Trimming pared 4 bases from V and 3 bases from J, leaving 15 bases between. Germline V gives CDR1 KGHSH, CDR2 LQKENI. CDR3 in amino acids: CASSHGNGAKETQYF. CDR3 DNA: TGTGCCAGCTCACACGGGAATGGGGCCAAAGAGACCCAGTACTTC. Combining the CDR3 with reference TRBV18 and TRBJ2-5 gives the whole variable domain NAGVMQNPRHLVRRRGQEARLRCSPMKGHSHVYWYRQLPEEGLKFMVYLQKENIIDESGMPKERFSAEFPKEGPSILRIQQVVRGDSAAYFCASSHGNGAKETQYFGPGTRLLVL.

The chain has TRBV5-6 and TRBJ1-1; D is perhaps TRBD1 (5 bases). The CDR3 consists of 13 residues. The V gene's germline CDR1 is SGHDT and CDR2 YYEEEE. V was clipped by 3 bases and J by 6 bases, with 12 bases between them. CDR3 residues: CASSYGTLSEAFF. The CDR3 coding sequence is TGTGCCAGCAGCTACGGGACTTTGTCTGAAGCTTTCTTT.

The CDR3 reads CASSLWGGRTYEQYF. CDR3 nucleotides: TGTGCCAGCAGTTTATGGGGGGGGCGCACCTACGAGCAGTACTTC. The rearrangement uses TRBV28 and TRBJ2-7; tentatively, D is TRBD2 (7 bases). CDR1 and CDR2 (germline): MDHEN, SYDVKM. Trimming left V 0 bases short and J 2 bases short, with 11 bases between. The CDR3 extends over 15 amino acids.

This clone was picked up a small number of times. The chain recombines TRBV9 with TRBJ2-7; tentative D call: TRBD1 (6 bases). Deletions cut 2 bases from V and 3 bases from J, with 12 bases between. Germline V gene data show CDR1 as SGDLS and CDR2 as YYNGEE. The CDR3 runs to 14 residues. DNA for the CDR3: TGTGCCAGCAGCGTCTTGGGGGCGGACTACGAGCAGTACTTC. Translating gives CASSVLGADYEQYF.

The chain combines TRBV5-5 with TRBJ1-2, with D perhaps matching TRBD1 (5 bases). This CDR3 has 17 amino acids. V lost 2 bases to trimming and J lost 6 bases, with 23 bases between them. Germline lookup yields CDR1 SGHKS and CDR2 YYEKEE (reference sequence). The CDR3 nucleotides read TGTGCCAGCAGCTTACAGGTTATTTCGCCTGAGCGGGATGGCTACACCTTC. Its translation is CASSLQVISPERDGYTF.

The rearrangement links TRBV25-1 to TRBJ1-2, with TRBD1 matching 7 bases. The germline V gene has CDR1 MGHDK and CDR2 SYGVNS. V was pared by 5 bases and J by 4 bases, with 10 bases of the junction left unmatched. This CDR3 is 15 amino acids long. The CDR3 here is CASSSRDSLLYGYTF. The CDR3 DNA reads as TGTGCCAGCAGTTCCCGGGACAGCCTCCTCTATGGCTACACCTTC.

This rearrangement joins TRBV12-1 to TRBJ1-2; the tabulated D call, TRBD1, remains unverified against the DNA. TRBV12-1 corresponds to a pseudogene. The CDR3 contains 17 residues. CDR3 amino acids: CASSFADRGADNYGYTF. For the CDR3, the DNA is TGTGCCAGCAGCTTTGCGGACAGGGGGGCCGACAACTATGGCTACACCTTC.

The CDR3 nucleotides read TGCGCCAGCAGCTTCGGACAGGGGGGTGTTGATGAGCAGTTCTTC. It encodes CASSFGQGGVDEQFF. V gene TRBV5-1 combines with J gene TRBJ2-1; TRBD1 matches at 10 bases. Trimming removed 2 bases from V and 8 bases from J; junction bases left unmatched: 7. This CDR3 comprises 15 residues. Germline values: CDR1 SGHRS, CDR2 YFSETQ.

V is TRBV6-1 and J is TRBJ2-7; no reliable D call. The CDR3 loop spans 12 amino acids. V lost 5 bases and J lost 7, with 12 bases in between. The germline V gene has CDR1 MNHNS and CDR2 SASEGT. The CDR3 DNA follows: TGTGCCAGCAGTCGCCCTCGTAGGGAGCAGTACTTC. Translated, it gives CASSRPRREQYF.

The V gene is TRBV9, the J gene TRBJ2-7; D may be TRBD1 or TRBD2 (5 bases each). Germline V lookup: CDR1 SGDLS, CDR2 YYNGEE. The CDR3 contains 14 residues. V gave up 0 bases and J gave up 2 bases, with 9 bases separating them. The CDR3: CASSVGDPTYEQYF. CDR3 sequence (DNA): TGTGCCAGCAGCGTAGGGGACCCTACCTACGAGCAGTACTTC.

V and J are TRBV30 and TRBJ1-2; possibly TRBD1 for D (6 bases). V gave up 0 bases and J gave up 12 bases, with 20 bases separating them. The CDR3 spans 14 residues. CDR1 and CDR2 (germline): GTSNPN, SVGIG (reference sequence). The CDR3: CAWSVLTLDSVHTF. Written as DNA, the CDR3 is TGTGCCTGGAGTGTACTTACCTTGGACAGTGTCCACACCTTC. Full variable domain (missing parts from reference TRBV30 and TRBJ1-2): SQTIHQWPATLVQPVGSPLSLECTVEGTSNPNLYWYRQAAGRGLQLLFYSVGIGQISSEVPQNLSASRPQDRQFILSSKKLLLSDSGFYLCAWSVLTLDSVHTFGSGTRLTVV.

This chain joins TRBV2 and TRBJ2-5, with 10 nucleotides matching TRBD2. This CDR3 region has 15 residues. J gave up 3 bases and V 4 bases, and 5 bases lay outside the gene matches. Germline V gene sequence: CDR1 SNHLY, CDR2 FYNNEI. The CDR3 here is CASSGASGGEETQYF. The CDR3 DNA follows: TGTGCCAGCAGTGGGGCAAGCGGGGGGGAAGAGACCCAGTACTTC.

The chain combines TRBV6-1 with TRBJ2-7, with D perhaps TRBD1 or TRBD2 (6 bases each). The CDR3 contains 16 residues. V was trimmed by 8 bases and J by 0 bases, leaving 20 bases between them. Looked up from germline, CDR1 is MNHNS and CDR2 is SASEGT. This chain's CDR3 is CASRGVMGGLSYEQYF. Written as DNA, the CDR3 is TGTGCCAGCCGTGGAGTGATGGGGGGCCTCTCCTACGAGCAGTACTTC.

This clone came up once. The chain employs TRBV18 and TRBJ2-2; D gene unclear. Trimming pared 1 base from V and 3 bases from J, leaving 6 bases between. The CDR3 consists of 14 residues. Looked up from germline, CDR1 is KGHSH and CDR2 is LQKENI. The CDR3 coding sequence is TGTGCCAGCTCACCACGAAGCGACACCGGGGAGCTGTTTTTT. This encodes CASSPRSDTGELFF.

This clone was detected only a few times. The chain uses TRBV9 and TRBJ1-6; D possibly corresponds to TRBD1 (5 bases). V was shortened by 4 bases and J by 7 bases, with 12 bases between the two germline ends. The CDR3 covers 14 residues. The germline gives CDR1 SGDLS, CDR2 YYNGEE. CDR3 sequence (DNA): TGTGCCAGCAGCCTGCGTAGGGGCAATTCACCCCTCCACTTT. Translated: CASSLRRGNSPLHF.

The chain couples TRBV11-1 to TRBJ2-7; TRBD2 agrees at 14 bases. In germline, CDR1 is SGHAT, CDR2 FQDESV (reference sequence). The CDR3 is 13 residues long. V lost 9 bases, J lost 6 bases, and 4 bases stayed unmatched. The CDR3 loop reads CASRTSGGSEQYF. The CDR3 nucleotides are TGTGCCAGTAGGACTAGCGGGGGGTCCGAGCAGTACTTC. The variable domain in full, with the rest retrieved from reference TRBV11-1 and TRBJ2-7, is EAEVAQSPRYKITEKSQAVAFWCDPISGHATLYWYRQILGQGPELLVQFQDESVVDDSQLPKDRFSAERLKGVDSTLKIQPAELGDSAMYLCASRTSGGSEQYFGPGTRLTVT.

The V call is TRBV27, the J call TRBJ1-2; 11 nucleotides align to TRBD1. This CDR3 spans 16 amino acids. Germline V gene data show CDR1 as MNHEY and CDR2 as SMNVEV (reference sequence). The junction had 10 bases not matched to a gene; V was cut back by 6 bases and J by 4 bases. DNA of the CDR3: TGTGCCAGCAGGGGATATTTTGGACAGGGGGCCTATGGCTACACCTTC. This encodes CASRGYFGQGAYGYTF.

The J gene is TRBJ2-2, the V gene TRBV11-2, with 9 bases aligning to TRBD1. The J segment lost 5 bases and the V segment lost 4 bases, leaving 8 bases of the junction unmatched. Germline V gene sequence: CDR1 SGHAT, CDR2 FQNNGV. The CDR3 loop spans 16 amino acids. CDR3 nucleotides: TGTGCCAGCAGCTACTCCGGGACAGGGAGAACCGGGGAGCTGTTTTTT. Protein product: CASSYSGTGRTGELFF.